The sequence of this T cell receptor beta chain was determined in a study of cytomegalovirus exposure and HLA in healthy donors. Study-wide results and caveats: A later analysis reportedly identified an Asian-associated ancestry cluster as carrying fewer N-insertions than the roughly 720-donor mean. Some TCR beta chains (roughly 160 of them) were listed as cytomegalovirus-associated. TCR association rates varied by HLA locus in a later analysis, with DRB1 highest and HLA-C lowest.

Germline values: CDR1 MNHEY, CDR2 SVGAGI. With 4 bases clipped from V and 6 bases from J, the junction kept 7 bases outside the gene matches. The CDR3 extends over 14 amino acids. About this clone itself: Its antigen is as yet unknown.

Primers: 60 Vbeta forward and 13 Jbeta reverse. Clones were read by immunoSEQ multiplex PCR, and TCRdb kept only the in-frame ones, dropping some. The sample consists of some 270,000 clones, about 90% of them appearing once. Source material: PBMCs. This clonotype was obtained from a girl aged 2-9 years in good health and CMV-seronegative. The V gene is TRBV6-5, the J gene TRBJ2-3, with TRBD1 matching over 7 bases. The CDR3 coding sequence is TGTGCCAGCAGTTTCCTCCCGACAGGGGATACGCAGTATTTT. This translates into CASSFLPTGDTQYF.